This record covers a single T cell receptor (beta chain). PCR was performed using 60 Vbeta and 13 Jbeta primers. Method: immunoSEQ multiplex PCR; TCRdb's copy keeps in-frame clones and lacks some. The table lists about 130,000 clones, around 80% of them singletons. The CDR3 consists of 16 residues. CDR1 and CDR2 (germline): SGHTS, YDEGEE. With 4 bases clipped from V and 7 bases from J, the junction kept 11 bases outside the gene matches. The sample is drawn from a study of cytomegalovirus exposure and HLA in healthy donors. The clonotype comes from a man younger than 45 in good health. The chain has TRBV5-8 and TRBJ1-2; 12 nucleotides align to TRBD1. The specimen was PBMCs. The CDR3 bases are TGTGCCAGCAGCCTCCGGGACAGGGGGCGCCTTGGTGGCTACACCTTC. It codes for CASSLRDRGRLGGYTF.